This is a list of T cell receptor beta chains from one sample in a study of shared clonotypes between healthy human individuals. TCRdb keeps only in-frame clones here, not all; method: immunoSEQ multiplex PCR. In the table there are about 2.5 million clones, 85% to 95% of which are singletons. Sequenced sample: naive CD4+ T cells from PBMCs. These receptors were obtained from a man aged 18 to 35 in good health. Some clones in this sample may be carry-over from other donors' samples. Both conserved end residues are part of each CDR3. A D gene is named only where the DNA matches it firmly. Expanded clones get a size class; other rows say once, few or many, or leave the size out.

size: .; D: .; J: TRBJ2-2; V: TRBV11-3; CDR3: CASSRREKTGELFF; DNA: TGTGCCAGCAGCCGGAGGGAGAAAACCGGGGAGCTGTTTTTT
size: .; D: .; J: TRBJ1-3; V: TRBV30; CDR3: CAWNMGSKGNTIYF; DNA: TGTGCCTGGAACATGGGCTCGAAAGGAAACACCATATATTTT
size: few; D: .; J: TRBJ1-1; V: TRBV18; CDR3: CASSFGTNTEAFF; DNA: TGTGCCAGCTCATTCGGGACGAACACTGAAGCTTTCTTT
size: .; D: .; J: TRBJ2-2; V: TRBV6-5; CDR3: CASRSDLITGELFF; DNA: TGTGCCAGCAGATCGGACCTAATCACCGGGGAGCTGTTTTTT
size: once; D: .; J: TRBJ2-7; V: TRBV9; CDR3: CASSRTPSSYEQYF; DNA: TGTGCCAGCAGCAGAACACCGAGCTCCTACGAGCAGTACTTC
size: once; D: .; J: TRBJ1-5; V: TRBV2; CDR3: CASSRSSGAEQPQHF; DNA: TGTGCCAGCAGTCGGTCTTCAGGGGCCGAACAGCCCCAGCATTTT
size: .; D: TRBD2; J: TRBJ2-2; V: TRBV7-8; CDR3: CASSPRGSGKTGELFF; DNA: TGTGCCAGCAGCCCACGGGGTAGCGGGAAAACCGGGGAGCTGTTTTTT
size: few; D: TRBD1; J: TRBJ1-1; V: TRBV5-1; CDR3: CASSWVQGAGTEAFF; DNA: TGCGCCAGCAGCTGGGTCCAGGGGGCGGGGACTGAAGCTTTCTTT
size: .; D: .; J: TRBJ1-6; V: TRBV11-2; CDR3: CASSRPQTGQNSPLHF; DNA: TGTGCCAGCAGCAGACCCCAGACAGGTCAAAATTCACCCCTCCACTTT
size: .; D: .; J: TRBJ1-6; V: TRBV14; CDR3: CASSQYSPTPLHF; DNA: TGTGCCAGCAGCCAGTATAGCCCGACACCCCTCCACTTT
size: once; D: .; J: TRBJ2-3; V: TRBV7-9; CDR3: CASSLSPGRTDTQYF; DNA: TGTGCCAGCAGCTTAAGCCCCGGCCGCACAGATACGCAGTATTTT
size: .; D: .; J: TRBJ1-1; V: TRBV5-1; CDR3: CASSLDPRGPAVRAFF; DNA: TGCGCCAGCAGCTTGGATCCTAGGGGACCCGCGGTTCGTGCTTTCTTT
size: .; D: .; J: TRBJ2-2; V: TRBV4-1; CDR3: CASSQYGLGELFF; DNA: TGCGCCAGCAGCCAATACGGGTTGGGGGAGCTGTTTTTT
size: .; D: TRBD1; J: TRBJ2-7; V: TRBV18; CDR3: CASSPYQGAHEQYF; DNA: TGTGCCAGCTCACCGTACCAGGGGGCCCACGAGCAGTACTTC
size: .; D: .; J: TRBJ2-2; V: TRBV18; CDR3: CASLNTGELFF; DNA: TGTGCCAGTCTCAACACCGGGGAGCTGTTTTTT
size: .; D: TRBD1; J: TRBJ2-6; V: TRBV27; CDR3: CASSSRRGRVAGANVLTF; DNA: TGTGCCAGCAGTTCTCGCAGGGGGCGAGTGGCTGGGGCCAACGTCCTGACTTTC
size: .; D: .; J: TRBJ2-1; V: TRBV21-1; CDR3: CASSKFTAVENYYNEQFF; DNA: TGTGCCAGCAGCAAATTTACGGCAGTCGAGAATTACTACAATGAGCAGTTCTTC
size: .; D: .; J: TRBJ2-7; V: TRBV27; CDR3: CASSSRTGTHIKQYF; DNA: TGTGCCAGCAGTTCCCGGACCGGGACACATATTAAGCAGTACTTC
size: .; D: .; J: TRBJ1-1; V: TRBV7-8; CDR3: CASGPGIPDTEAFF; DNA: TGTGCCAGCGGCCCGGGGATTCCTGACACTGAAGCTTTCTTT
size: .; D: .; J: TRBJ2-1; V: TRBV2; CDR3: CASRAFGTHLWETPANEQFF; DNA: TGTGCCAGCAGGGCCTTCGGGACGCACCTATGGGAAACACCAGCCAATGAGCAGTTCTTC
size: .; D: TRBD2; J: TRBJ2-5; V: TRBV11-2; CDR3: CASSFLGLAGENQETQYF; DNA: TGTGCCAGCAGCTTCCTTGGGCTAGCGGGAGAGAACCAAGAGACCCAGTACTTC
size: .; D: .; J: TRBJ2-1; V: TRBV28; CDR3: CASSSPSLDGYNEQFF; DNA: TGTGCCAGCAGTTCCCCTTCCTTAGACGGATACAATGAGCAGTTCTTC
size: .; D: .; J: TRBJ1-1; V: TRBV28; CDR3: CASLTGSRGTEAFF; DNA: TGTGCCAGCCTCACAGGGTCTCGGGGCACTGAAGCTTTCTTT
size: .; D: .; J: TRBJ2-1; V: TRBV7-7; CDR3: CASSSTTGIHEQFF; DNA: TGTGCCAGCAGCTCAACCACAGGGATCCATGAGCAGTTCTTC
size: .; D: .; J: TRBJ2-7; V: TRBV10-1; CDR3: CASSESMSGPGMKEPDYEQYF; DNA: TGCGCCAGCAGTGAGTCGATGTCGGGACCCGGAATGAAGGAACCCGACTACGAGCAGTACTTC
size: once; D: TRBD1; J: TRBJ2-7; V: TRBV5-5; CDR3: CASSPGTGVHEQYF; DNA: TGTGCCAGCTCCCCCGGGACAGGCGTCCACGAGCAGTACTTC
size: .; D: .; J: TRBJ1-1; V: TRBV7-2; CDR3: CASSLGTGHTEAFF; DNA: TGTGCCAGCAGCTTGGGGACCGGCCACACTGAAGCTTTCTTT
size: once; D: TRBD1; J: TRBJ2-5; V: TRBV5-1; CDR3: CASSLDRGRVLETQYF; DNA: TGCGCCAGCAGCTTGGACAGGGGGCGAGTATTAGAGACCCAGTACTTC
size: .; D: TRBD2; J: TRBJ2-3; V: TRBV11-2; CDR3: CASSNRASGRGDTQYF; DNA: TGTGCCAGCAGCAATAGGGCTAGCGGGAGGGGGGATACGCAGTATTTT
size: .; D: .; J: TRBJ2-2; V: TRBV2; CDR3: CASGRGNTGELFF; DNA: TGTGCCAGTGGCAGGGGGAACACCGGGGAGCTGTTTTTT
size: .; D: .; J: TRBJ2-7; V: TRBV28; CDR3: CASSFQGFEQYF; DNA: TGTGCCAGCAGTTTTCAGGGTTTCGAGCAGTACTTC
size: .; D: .; J: TRBJ1-1; V: TRBV25-1; CDR3: CASSASVGTARNTEAFF; DNA: TGTGCCAGCAGTGCCAGCGTGGGCACCGCTCGGAACACTGAAGCTTTCTTT
size: .; D: .; J: TRBJ2-6; V: TRBV11-1; CDR3: CASSLNGANVLTF; DNA: TGTGCCAGCAGCTTGAATGGGGCCAACGTCCTGACTTTC
size: .; D: .; J: TRBJ2-2; V: TRBV10-1; CDR3: CASSIQNTGELFF; DNA: TGCGCCAGCAGTATACAGAACACCGGGGAGCTGTTTTTT
size: .; D: TRBD2; J: TRBJ2-5; V: TRBV28; CDR3: CASRGLAGAQETQYF; DNA: TGTGCCAGCAGGGGACTAGCGGGGGCACAAGAGACCCAGTACTTC
size: .; D: .; J: TRBJ1-2; V: TRBV9; CDR3: CASSAKTANYGYTF; DNA: TGTGCCAGCAGCGCGAAGACGGCTAACTATGGCTACACCTTC
size: .; D: .; J: TRBJ2-1; V: TRBV5-6; CDR3: CASSLALTHYNEQFF; DNA: TGTGCCAGCAGCTTGGCGTTGACACACTACAATGAGCAGTTCTTC
size: .; D: TRBD1; J: TRBJ2-3; V: TRBV9; CDR3: CASSRIEGAAGDTQYF; DNA: TGTGCCAGCAGCCGTATCGAGGGGGCCGCGGGAGATACGCAGTATTTT
size: .; D: .; J: TRBJ1-1; V: TRBV30; CDR3: CAWWEEKGTEAFF; DNA: TGTGCCTGGTGGGAGGAAAAGGGGACTGAAGCTTTCTTT
size: .; D: .; J: TRBJ1-1; V: TRBV28; CDR3: CASTDPTANTEAFF; DNA: TGTGCCAGCACCGACCCTACGGCCAACACTGAAGCTTTCTTT
size: .; D: .; J: TRBJ1-5; V: TRBV28; CDR3: CASSSSKSRGPNQPQHF; DNA: TGTGCCAGCAGTTCCAGTAAAAGTCGGGGACCTAATCAGCCCCAGCATTTT
size: .; D: TRBD1; J: TRBJ1-4; V: TRBV18; CDR3: CASSPNRVGSGGEKLFF; DNA: TGTGCCAGCTCACCAAACCGAGTGGGCTCAGGGGGTGAAAAACTGTTTTTT
size: .; D: .; J: TRBJ2-3; V: TRBV7-8; CDR3: CASSLALGAFFSTDTQYF; DNA: TGTGCCAGCAGCTTAGCGCTGGGGGCATTCTTTAGCACAGATACGCAGTATTTT
size: .; D: .; J: TRBJ2-3; V: TRBV2; CDR3: CASSNLDREDTQYF; DNA: TGTGCCAGCAGCAACCTCGACCGGGAGGATACGCAGTATTTT
size: .; D: .; J: TRBJ1-5; V: TRBV5-1; CDR3: CASSLVGGDSNQPQHF; DNA: TGCGCCAGCAGCTTGGTAGGCGGTGACTCCAATCAGCCCCAGCATTTT
size: .; D: TRBD1; J: TRBJ1-2; V: TRBV7-2; CDR3: CASSVGQGYGYTF; DNA: TGTGCCAGCAGCGTCGGACAGGGCTATGGCTACACCTTC
size: .; D: .; J: TRBJ2-1; V: TRBV9; CDR3: CASSAGRLSSYNEQFF; DNA: TGTGCCAGCAGCGCCGGACGCCTGTCCTCCTACAATGAGCAGTTCTTC
size: .; D: .; J: TRBJ2-7; V: TRBV4-3; CDR3: CASSPEGVTAYEQYF; DNA: TGCGCCAGCAGCCCAGAAGGTGTAACAGCCTACGAGCAGTACTTC
size: .; D: .; J: TRBJ2-2; V: TRBV19; CDR3: CASSNLGAPNTGELFF; DNA: TGTGCCAGTAGTAACCTGGGGGCCCCTAACACCGGGGAGCTGTTTTTT
size: .; D: TRBD1; J: TRBJ1-2; V: TRBV6-4; CDR3: CASSDSRDSPSTRYTF; DNA: TGTGCCAGCAGTGACTCGAGGGACAGTCCCTCCACGAGGTACACCTTC
size: .; D: .; J: TRBJ2-5; V: TRBV6-5; CDR3: CASSYSPGGRETQYF; DNA: TGTGCCAGCAGTTACTCTCCAGGGGGGCGGGAGACCCAGTACTTC
size: .; D: TRBD1; J: TRBJ1-1; V: TRBV18; CDR3: CASSLGQGPNTEAFF; DNA: TGTGCCAGCTCACTCGGACAGGGACCGAACACTGAAGCTTTCTTT
size: .; D: .; J: TRBJ1-4; V: TRBV5-4; CDR3: CASSPGGTTNEKLFF; DNA: TGTGCCAGCAGCCCTGGGGGGACGACTAATGAAAAACTGTTTTTT